This T cell receptor beta chain was observed in a study of blood T cell dynamics during melanoma immunotherapy. Overall study findings and caveats: The study could not tell melanoma-specific clones from general immune activation.

Every bulk PBMC sample received the same 350 ng of DNA. Clones were sequenced by immunoSEQ multiplex PCR, and TCRdb holds only the in-frame ones, with some missing. The data contain around 6,400 clones, approximately 88% of them singletons. In regard to this clone: What it binds is not known.

Documented time point: week 3, after first cycle of checkpoint inhibitor. At 12 weeks after first infusion, RECIST 1.1 defined response for most patients. The CDR3 covers 16 residues. J gave up 6 bases and V 4 bases, and 7 bases lay outside the gene matches. CDR1 is MNHEY and CDR2 is SMNVEV in the germline V gene (reference sequence). The receptor was isolated from a human donor with melanoma. Sequenced here: blood, sampled from a patient treated with checkpoint blockade. The rearrangement joins TRBV27 to TRBJ2-2; 11 bases are shared with TRBD2. CDR3 sequence reads: CASSSPGLAVAGELFF. In DNA, the CDR3 is TGTGCCAGCAGTTCCCCGGGACTAGCGGTCGCCGGGGAGCTGTTTTTT.